The T cell receptor (beta chain) described here comes from a study of cytomegalovirus exposure and HLA in healthy donors. Study-level points and caveats: There were some public TCRs occurring in many donors, but most TCR sequences were rare. The study flagged some 170 TCR beta chains as cytomegalovirus-associated. As confirmed in vitro, three CMV-associated chains were specific for CMV antigens.

Sequenced by immunoSEQ multiplex PCR; TCRdb stores in-frame clones only, minus some. The sample shows around 300,000 clones, just over 85% of them seen only once. A note on this clone: Its target is unknown.

The V and J ends lost 2 bases and 6 bases respectively, with 14 bases between them. This CDR3 region has 14 residues. Germline CDR1 is GTSNPN and CDR2 is SVGIG (reference sequence). The donors were members of the validation cohort, which comprised under 150 subjects and was separate from the first cohort of 730 or so subjects. The TCR was taken from a woman aged 18-29 years in good health and CMV-seronegative. The source material was PBMCs. This rearrangement joins TRBV30 to TRBJ1-5, with D perhaps TRBD1 (5 bases). CDR3 sequence reads: CAWSSTGEAQPQHF. In DNA form, the CDR3 reads TGTGCCTGGAGTAGTACAGGCGAGGCTCAGCCCCAGCATTTT.